Sequencing of this T cell receptor (beta chain) was carried out in a study of blood T cells in healthy people across ages (dated by TCRdb to between 2014 and 2017). A note on the overall study: In model experiments, template switching captured about one uniquely barcoded TCR beta cDNA molecule for every two T cells. The study measured age-related changes in TCR beta repertoire diversity using deep sequencing normalized with unique cDNA molecular identifiers. Using the same blood draw, the study looked at two additional independent replicas of 1 million unique cDNA reads for two donors, one aged 18 to 30 and the other aged 80 or older. To avoid experimental bias, donors of different ages were spread randomly across the sequencing lanes. Four age groups were formed from the donors: young (average 16 years), middle-aged (approximately 40), aged (about 62) and long-lived (less than 85).

Remarks on this clonotype: Its target antigen remains unknown. Base qualities were left out, and no much larger clone turns up one base away.

Systemically healthy Caucasian individuals from Russia, 35 to 50 in total and aged roughly 6 to 95 years, were included as donors. Each donor gave ten milliliters of peripheral blood, collected into EDTA-treated Vacutainer tubes. Ficoll-Paque density-gradient centrifugation was used to isolate PBMCs, with at least 7 million obtained per sample. Trizol reagent was used to extract total RNA from the PBMCs, yielding at least 5.5 micrograms per sample. Naive CD45RAhigh/CD27high T cell percentages were measured by flow cytometry on a PBMC aliquot from every donor. CDR1 is given as ENHRY and CDR2 as SYGVKD, both from the germline V gene. The cysteine opens and the phenylalanine closes a CDR3 of 15 amino acids. The entry retains the CDR3 DNA only, 45 bases that are in frame from base 1. Results and caveats for the whole study, not just this receptor: Compared with the aged group, the long-lived group had more naive CD4+ T cells, fewer expanded clones and increased TCR diversity, suggesting age selection. Total diversity estimates from one million sequenced T cells were considered lower bounds and underestimates. As age increased, observed TCR beta diversity per million T cells dropped in a roughly linear way, and a significant reduction was already evident by age around 41. Because profiling used bulk unsorted PBMCs, naive and antigen-experienced compartments could not be compared conclusively. There was a strong correlation between observed TCR beta diversity and the percentage of naive T cells measured by flow cytometry. The CMV infection status of donors was not known, potentially confounding age-related changes in expanded clonotypes.

Library generation was performed with 5' RACE. The run used an Illumina HiSeq 2500. A second PCR of roughly 6 to 11 cycles was performed with a sample-barcoded 5' primer and a J-beta primer mix. A template-switch 5' adaptor carrying 12 random nucleotides introduced a unique molecular identifier onto each TCR beta cDNA molecule. Each sample yielded at least 3 million CDR3-containing paired-end reads. First-strand cDNA was synthesized from all RNA with the Mint cDNA synthesis kit, primed by a TRBC-specific oligonucleotide. After uracil-DNA glycosylase treatment, a first 18-cycle PCR used universal primers M1SS and BC2_uni_R on all cDNA. The study's processing was this. For normalization, 1 million high-quality reads were randomly selected from each sample, with every read carrying a distinct molecular identifier. Reads with shared molecular identifiers were discarded instead of being binned into consensus sequences. CDR3 identification, clonotype clustering and error correction used MiTCR with a Q25 quality threshold and the strictest error-elimination algorithm. A nonparametric unseen species model with Euler transformation was used to estimate lower-bound total TCR beta diversity. Starting from the raw public reads, TCRdb applied fastp trimming at Q25, assembled clones with MiXCR and retained in-frame beta chains. CDR3 protein duplicates are merged, each entry listing the most common genes and DNA. For this entry, the V and J calls and clone size follow TCRdb and not the study's own pipeline. Here the sample has about 1,600,000 distinct CDR3 sequences; about 43% occur a single time. The ten most abundant clones make up roughly 7.9% of the sample.

This sequence originates from a woman between 18 and 29 years old in good health. The chain joins TRBV10-3 to TRBJ2-1; TRBD2 lines up with 9 middle nucleotides. Near its end, the DNA agrees better with TRBJ2-7, so the J call may be wrong. Material for sequencing was blood. CDR3 loop: CAISDSGSSYNEQYF. The DNA sequence is as follows: TGTGCCATCAGTGATAGCGGGAGCTCCTACAATGAGCAGTACTTC.